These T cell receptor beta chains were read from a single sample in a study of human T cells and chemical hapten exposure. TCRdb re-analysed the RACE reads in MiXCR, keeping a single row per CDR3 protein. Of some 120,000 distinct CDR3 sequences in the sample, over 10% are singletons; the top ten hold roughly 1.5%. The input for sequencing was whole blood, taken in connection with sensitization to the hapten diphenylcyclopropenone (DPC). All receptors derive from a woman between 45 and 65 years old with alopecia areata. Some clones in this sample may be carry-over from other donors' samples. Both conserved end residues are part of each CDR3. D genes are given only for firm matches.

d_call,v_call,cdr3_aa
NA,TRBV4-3,CASSLYHSDTEAFF
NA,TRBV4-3,CASSQAPGRSDIQYF
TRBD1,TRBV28,CASSSLTGDNQPQHF
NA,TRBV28,CAICLEGRNQPQHF
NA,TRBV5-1,CASSLMGYGYTF
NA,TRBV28,CASSPKSLRSEQYF
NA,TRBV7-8,CASSLTDAQETQYF
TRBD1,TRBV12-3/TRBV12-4,CASSRGQGGTGELFF
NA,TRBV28,CASRSSYEQYF
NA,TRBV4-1,CASSPRTGYEQYF
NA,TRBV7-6,CASSPHATDTQYF
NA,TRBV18,CASSPHRDYEQYF
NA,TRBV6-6,CASSHERTGPYGYTF
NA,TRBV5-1,CASSLDQWVSKNIQYF
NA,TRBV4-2,CASSHDQTPNEKLFF
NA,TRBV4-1,CASSQGTAAFF
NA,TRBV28,CASHSFKDSPLHF
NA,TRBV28,CASSYPGEKLFF
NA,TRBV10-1,CASSAGIDTDTQYF
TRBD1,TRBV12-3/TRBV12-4,CASRSGGGTGELFF
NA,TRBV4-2,CASSPIVTGNTEAFF
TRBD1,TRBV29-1,CSVTQGADAANEKLFF
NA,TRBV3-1,CASSPTARSSTDTQYF
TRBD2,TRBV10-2,CASMGTSGPSSYNEQFF
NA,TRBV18,CASSPPNGRGYGYTF
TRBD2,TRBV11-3,CASSLGGTSYTGELFF
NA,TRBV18,CASSQTTGLNFAYEQYF
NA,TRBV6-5,CASSYTGVSSNEKLFF
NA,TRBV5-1,CASSFGVYEETQYF
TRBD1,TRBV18,CASSPDRANTEAFF
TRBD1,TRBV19,CASSIDRGGSQHF
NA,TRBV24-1,CATSGSGSNTEAFF
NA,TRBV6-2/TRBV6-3,CAGSFTGLRDTQYF
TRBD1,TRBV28,CASIIGQGASQPQHF
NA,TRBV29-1,CSVNPQEAPPDTQYF
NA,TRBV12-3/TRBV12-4,CASSPAGPGELFF
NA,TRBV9,CASRSRDTEAFF